Below are 10 T cell receptor beta chains sequenced from a single sample in a study of T cell repertoires in cytomegalovirus infection. TCRdb reprocessed the reads via MiXCR and lists one record per CDR3 protein. The top ten clones hold about 81% of a sample with about 110,000 distinct CDR3 sequences, about 30% of them seen once. Their antigen targets remain unknown. This specimen was CD8+ T cells from cultured PBMCs, taken from culture after CMV antigen stimulation. The receptor source for this set is a human donor in good health (CMV status not recorded). Some clones in this sample may be carry-over from other donors' samples.

V gene TRBV7-9 combines with J gene TRBJ2-7; D is unclear. This CDR3 comprises 13 residues. The germline gives CDR1 SEHNR, CDR2 FQNEAQ (reference sequence). V was pared by 5 bases and J by 2 bases, with 10 bases between. The DNA for the CDR3 is TGTGCCAGCAGCAAAGCAGCAACCTACGAGCAGTACTTC. Translating gives CASSKAATYEQYF.

This rearrangement joins TRBV19 to TRBJ2-1, with TRBD1 as a possible D gene (5 bases). The germline V gene has CDR1 LNHDA and CDR2 SQIVND (reference sequence). V lost 5 bases and J 2 bases, leaving 10 bases between the germline ends. The length of the CDR3 is 14 residues. CDR3 nucleotide sequence: TGTGCCAGTAGTTATAGGGGTGCCTACAATGAGCAGTTCTTC. It yields the protein CASSYRGAYNEQFF.

The chain is built from TRBV2 and TRBJ2-7; 8 bases agree with TRBD1. This CDR3 comprises 15 residues. CDR1 and CDR2 (germline): SNHLY, FYNNEI. Trimming cost V 6 bases and J 0 bases; bases outside gene matches: 7. This CDR3 reads CASRTDRGYSYEQYF. The CDR3 nucleotides are TGTGCCAGCAGAACCGACAGGGGATACTCCTACGAGCAGTACTTC.

This clonotype has a handful of counts. This chain connects TRBV29-1 to TRBJ2-1; 8 nucleotides line up with TRBD2. The germline CDR1 and CDR2 sequences are SQVTM and ANQGSEA. This CDR3 is 14 amino acids long. V lost 3 bases to trimming and J lost 10 bases; unmatched junction nucleotides: 11. The CDR3 sequence: CSVESAGDIGEQFF. DNA of the CDR3: TGCAGCGTTGAGTCAGCGGGGGACATCGGGGAGCAGTTCTTC.

This clonotype was detected many times. The gene calls are TRBV27 and TRBJ1-1, with D perhaps TRBD1 (5 bases). V lost 0 bases and J lost 4, with 15 bases in between. CDR1 and CDR2 from the germline V gene are MNHEY and SMNVEV (reference sequence). This CDR3 spans 16 amino acids. The CDR3, as DNA: TGTGCCAGCAGTTTATCTTGGGGGGAAAGGGGCACTGAAGCTTTCTTT. This gives the protein CASSLSWGERGTEAFF.

This clonotype came up many times. This chain connects TRBV7-6 to TRBJ2-7; 7 nucleotides match TRBD1. CDR1 and CDR2 (germline): SGHVS, FNYEAQ. The CDR3 has 14 residues. With 4 bases clipped from V and 4 bases from J, the junction kept 7 bases outside the gene matches. CDR3 protein: CASSSRDSVYEQYF. The CDR3 DNA follows: TGTGCCAGCAGCTCCCGGGACAGCGTATACGAGCAGTACTTC.

The chain employs TRBV4-1 and TRBJ1-1; 7 positions match TRBD1. Germline lookup yields CDR1 MGHRA and CDR2 YSYEKL. V shed 1 base, J shed 7 bases, and the junction held 3 bases outside the gene matches. There are 13 residues in the CDR3. CDR3 region: CASSQVAGGEAFF. The CDR3 DNA is TGCGCCAGCAGCCAAGTTGCAGGGGGTGAAGCTTTCTTT.

The V call is TRBV4-2, the J call TRBJ1-6, with D perhaps matching TRBD1 (5 bases). V was cut by 0 bases and J by 9 bases, with 12 bases left in between. The CDR3 is 15 residues long. Looked up from germline, CDR1 is LGHNA and CDR2 is YNFKEQ. The CDR3 bases are TGTGCCAGCAGCCAAGAGGGGGGTATGGCTTCACCCCTCCACTTT. This encodes CASSQEGGMASPLHF.

The sample holds a few counts of this clonotype. V gene TRBV7-6 combines with J gene TRBJ1-1, with D unresolved. The V gene's germline CDR1 is SGHVS and CDR2 FNYEAQ. V gave up 1 base and J gave up 2 bases, with 5 bases separating them. The CDR3 is made up of 13 amino acids. This chain's CDR3 is CASSLVFNTEAFF. In DNA form, the CDR3 reads TGTGCCAGCAGCTTAGTATTCAACACTGAAGCTTTCTTT. The whole variable domain, remainder taken from reference TRBV7-6 and TRBJ1-1, is GAGVSQSPRYKVTKRGQDVALRCDPISGHVSLYWYRQALGQGPEFLTYFNYEAQQDKSGLPNDRFSAERPEGSISTLTIQRTEQRDSAMYRCASSLVFNTEAFFGQGTRLTVV.

In this sample, this clonotype turned up many times. This rearrangement joins TRBV7-8 to TRBJ2-3; no definite D call. Trimming cost V 0 bases and J 2 bases, with 6 bases left between them. This CDR3 has 14 residues. Per the germline V gene, CDR1 is SGHVS and CDR2 is FQNEAQ. DNA for the CDR3: TGTGCCAGCAGCTTAGCTGGAAACACAGATACGCAGTATTTT. Encoded protein: CASSLAGNTDTQYF.